These 27 T cell receptor beta chains came from one sample sequenced in a study of beta chain features in type 1 diabetes. Reverse transcription of all isolated RNA meant that expressed TCRB transcripts were sequenced. Clones were read by immunoSEQ multiplex PCR, and TCRdb kept only the in-frame ones, dropping some. This table holds under 300,000 clones, about 26% found once. Sequencing was carried out using central memory CD4+ T cells from blood. The source is a man aged 30 to 45 in good health.

The CDR3, as DNA: TGCGCCAGCAGTCGAAGGATAAGCAGGGGAGAGACCCAGTACTTC. It specifies CASSRRISRGETQYF. This rearrangement joins TRBV4-3 to TRBJ2-5; tentatively, D is TRBD1 (6 bases). V was trimmed by 6 bases and J by 4 bases, leaving 18 bases between them. Germline assignment: CDR1 LGHNA and CDR2 YSLEER. This CDR3 contains 15 residues.

A few counts support this clone. The chain employs TRBV5-1 and TRBJ2-7, with D maybe TRBD1 (6 bases). Germline V lookup: CDR1 SGHRS, CDR2 YFSETQ. Trimming left V 4 bases short and J 4 bases short, with 12 bases between. The CDR3 length is 13 residues. The CDR3 sequence: CASSRIQGYEQYF. The CDR3 nucleotides read TGCGCCAGCAGCCGCATACAGGGATACGAGCAGTACTTC.

A remark on this clone: In the same sample, other DNA sequences code for this CDR3. The chain links TRBV7-6 to TRBJ2-3; D call uncertain. Looked up from germline, CDR1 is SGHVS and CDR2 is FNYEAQ. The CDR3 is made up of 14 amino acids. V gave up 2 bases and J gave up 6 bases, with 12 bases separating them. The CDR3 is CASSLRQAGDTQYF. In DNA, the CDR3 is TGTGCCAGCAGCTTAAGGCAAGCTGGGGATACGCAGTATTTT.

The genes are TRBV5-4 and TRBJ2-1; 8 bases are shared with TRBD2. The V and J ends lost 2 bases and 3 bases, in that order; junction bases with no gene match: 7. Germline CDR1 reads SGHNT; CDR2 reads YYREEE (reference sequence). This CDR3 contains 16 residues. This CDR3 reads CASSLRAGEVYNEQFF. For the CDR3, the DNA is TGTGCCAGCAGCTTAAGAGCGGGAGAGGTCTACAATGAGCAGTTCTTC.

This clone occurred a few times. The chain has TRBV6-5 and TRBJ2-7, with TRBD2 as a possible D gene (6 bases). The CDR3 runs to 15 residues. V gave up 5 bases and J gave up 4 bases, with 18 bases separating them. Germline CDR1 and CDR2: MNHEY and SVGAGI. CDR3 protein: CASSSQRAHRYEQYF. As DNA, the CDR3 is TGTGCCAGCAGTAGCCAGCGGGCCCACCGTTACGAGCAGTACTTC.

There are many counts of this clone. The V gene is TRBV5-4, the J gene TRBJ2-1; weak D call: TRBD2 (5 bases). The CDR3 is 15 amino acids. V lost 2 bases and J lost 9, with 18 bases in between. Germline V gene sequence: CDR1 SGHNT, CDR2 YYREEE (reference sequence). In DNA form, the CDR3 reads TGTGCCAGCAGCTTATGGGTATCAAGTCGGGGTGAGCAGTTCTTC. It specifies CASSLWVSSRGEQFF.

This clone was picked up a small number of times. V is TRBV7-2 and J is TRBJ1-1; the D is unclear. CDR1 is SGHTA, CDR2 FQGNSA, per germline. This CDR3 has 14 amino acids. V lost 3 bases, J lost 2 bases, and 10 bases lay in between. The CDR3 bases are TGTGCCAGCAGCTTGTTGGGTCGTAACACTGAAGCTTTCTTT. It specifies CASSLLGRNTEAFF.

V usage is TRBV28 and J usage is TRBJ2-7, with a weak D call TRBD1 (5 bases). Trimming removed 4 bases at V and 0 bases at J, with 13 bases between. The CDR3 runs to 15 residues. Germline V gene data show CDR1 as MDHEN and CDR2 as SYDVKM. The CDR3 sequence is CASSSRQPNSYEQYF. The CDR3 nucleotides read TGTGCCAGCAGTTCTAGACAGCCTAACTCCTACGAGCAGTACTTC. Based on the CDR3 plus reference TRBV28 and TRBJ2-7, the full variable domain is DVKVTQSSRYLVKRTGEKVFLECVQDMDHENMFWYRQDPGLGLRLIYFSYDVKMKEKGDIPEGYSVSREKKERFSLILESASTNQTSMYLCASSSRQPNSYEQYFGPGTRLTVT.

The J gene is TRBJ2-3, the V gene TRBV9, with 9 bases identical to TRBD2. J gave up 0 bases and V 0 bases, and 8 bases lay outside the gene matches. This CDR3 has 18 residues. Germline V CDR1 and CDR2: SGDLS, YYNGEE. CDR3 sequence reads: CASSVGSSGRLSTDTQYF. The CDR3 DNA is TGTGCCAGCAGCGTAGGTAGTAGCGGGAGACTCAGCACAGATACGCAGTATTTT.

The V gene is TRBV4-3, the J gene TRBJ2-3, with 8 bases matching TRBD1. This CDR3 is 16 amino acids long. V was pared by 4 bases and J by 7 bases, with 13 bases of the junction left unmatched. Germline CDR1 is LGHNA and CDR2 is YSLEER. In nucleotides, the CDR3 is TGCGCCAGCAGCCTCCCGACCCGGGACAGGTTTAATACGCAGTATTTT. This sequence encodes CASSLPTRDRFNTQYF.

The chain recombines TRBV18 with TRBJ2-5; D gene ambiguous. The CDR3 is 13 amino acids. Germline CDR1 and CDR2: KGHSH and LQKENI. The V gene lost 2 bases and the J gene lost 5 bases, with 9 bases spanning the gap. CDR3 bases: TGTGCCAGCTCACCAGGAAGTCGGGAGACCCAGTACTTC. This sequence encodes CASSPGSRETQYF.

The chain is built from TRBV11-2 and TRBJ2-5; possibly TRBD1 or TRBD2 for D (5 bases each). There are 14 residues in the CDR3. Germline loops: CDR1 SGHAT, CDR2 FQNNGV. Trimming cost V 5 bases and J 5 bases, with 15 bases left between them. CDR3 DNA sequence: TGTGCCAGCAGCCAGAGAGGGGTCGGCGAGACCCAGTACTTC. Encoded protein: CASSQRGVGETQYF.

This clone was counted a few times. The chain carries TRBV21-1 and TRBJ2-3; the table calls TRBD2, which could not be checked here. TRBV21-1 is given as a pseudogene. The CDR3 runs 19 residues. In DNA form, the CDR3 reads TGTGCCAGCAGCAAAAGACGGTGGCCCGGGAGGATTGGCACAGATACGCAGTATTTT. Protein: CASSKRRWPGRIGTDTQYF.

This clone has just a few counts. The chain links TRBV5-1 to TRBJ2-5, with 7 bases that match TRBD2. Trimming removed 3 bases from V and 10 bases from J; junction bases left unmatched: 9. This CDR3 has 13 residues. Germline V gene sequence: CDR1 SGHRS, CDR2 YFSETQ. CDR3 sequence (DNA): TGCGCCAGCAGCTACCGTTGGAGCGGGAACCAGTACTTC. Protein sequence: CASSYRWSGNQYF.

J is TRBJ2-2 and V is TRBV29-1; D gene unclear. Trimming shortened V by 7 bases and J by 4 bases, and 22 bases separated the two germline ends. The CDR3 is made up of 16 amino acids. Germline-derived CDR1 and CDR2 are SQVTM and ANQGSEA. In nucleotides, the CDR3 is TGCAGCGCCGACCCTGGGTCTGCCGCTGGCACCGGGGAGCTGTTTTTT. It encodes CSADPGSAAGTGELFF.

The chain uses TRBV9 and TRBJ2-1; 11 nucleotides agree with TRBD2. V was clipped by 2 bases and J by 9 bases; unmatched bases: 10. The CDR3 runs 16 residues. CDR1 and CDR2 (germline): SGDLS, YYNGEE. CDR3 nucleotides: TGTGCCAGCAGCGTTAGCGGGAGGGCCAGTAGGGGTGAGCAGTTCTTC. Encoded protein: CASSVSGRASRGEQFF.

This clone was observed a few times. The chain couples TRBV29-1 to TRBJ2-1, with D uncertain. Germline values: CDR1 SQVTM, CDR2 ANQGSEA. The V end lost 3 bases, the J end lost 3 bases, and 3 bases lay between the germline ends. The CDR3 is 11 amino acids. This chain's CDR3 is CSVDLYNEQFF. The CDR3 coding sequence is TGCAGCGTTGACCTCTACAATGAGCAGTTCTTC.

V is TRBV30 and J is TRBJ2-7, with unresolved D. V was trimmed by 1 base and J by 4 bases, leaving 14 bases between them. Looked up from germline, CDR1 is GTSNPN and CDR2 is SVGIG (reference sequence). The CDR3 loop spans 14 amino acids. CDR3 loop: CAWSGGGGAYEQYF. The DNA of the CDR3 is TGTGCCTGGAGTGGCGGTGGTGGAGCGTACGAGCAGTACTTC.

Of note for this clone: A read error is likely here: a far larger clone is one base away. The rearrangement links TRBV7-2 to TRBJ1-1, with TRBD1 matching 10 bases. J was trimmed by 2 bases and V by 5 bases; bases with no gene match: 8. Germline V gives CDR1 SGHTA, CDR2 FQGNSA. This CDR3 has 16 residues. The CDR3: CASSARDRGANTEAFF. The CDR3 DNA reads as TGTGCCAGCAGCGCCCGGGACAGGGGTGCAAACACTGAAGCTTTCTTT.

This clone was seen once. This chain connects TRBV27 to TRBJ2-7; perhaps D is TRBD1 or TRBD2 (6 bases each). CDR1 and CDR2 from the germline V gene are MNHEY and SMNVEV (reference sequence). Trimming removed 5 bases from V and 12 bases from J, with 17 bases in between. The CDR3 consists of 12 residues. CDR3 in DNA: TGTGCCAGCAGTCCCCAAGGGGGGCCACTGTACTTC. Residues: CASSPQGGPLYF.

This clone was observed a few times. This chain uses TRBV30 with TRBJ1-4; D is ambiguous. V was pared by 0 bases and J by 0 bases, with 5 bases between. Germline CDR1 and CDR2: GTSNPN and SVGIG (reference sequence). The CDR3 has 14 residues. CDR3 in DNA: TGTGCCTGGAGTGTCTCTTCAACTAATGAAAAACTGTTTTTT. Residues: CAWSVSSTNEKLFF.

The chain employs TRBV23-1 and TRBJ1-1; D unclear. TRBV23-1 is treated as an ORF (open reading frame) with a function not yet certain. The CDR3 is 17 amino acids. V was cut by 0 bases and J by 1 base, with 15 bases left in between. The CDR3 DNA reads TGCGCCAGCAGTCAATCCGTCGCGGCTGGGCCGAACACTGAAGCTTTCTTT. Its protein product is CASSQSVAAGPNTEAFF.

The chain employs TRBV5-1 and TRBJ2-1; the D gene is possibly TRBD1 (6 bases). The CDR3 contains 16 residues. Trimming took off 3 bases at V and 9 bases at J, with 22 bases between the two ends. The germline gives CDR1 SGHRS, CDR2 YFSETQ. The CDR3 nucleotides read TGCGCCAGCAGCTCCGTTATGCAGGGGCCTCCAGGTGAGCAGTTCTTC. It translates to CASSSVMQGPPGEQFF.

The chain joins TRBV5-1 to TRBJ2-1, with D hard to call. Germline lookup yields CDR1 SGHRS and CDR2 YFSETQ. Trimming shortened V by 1 base and J by 7 bases, and 12 bases separated the two germline ends. The CDR3 is 14 amino acids. Here the CDR3 DNA reads TGCGCCAGCAGCTTGCTCCCCACCGGGAATGAGCAGTTCTTC. Amino acid sequence: CASSLLPTGNEQFF.

This sequence joins TRBV11-2 and TRBJ2-5, with no clear D. V was pared by 5 bases and J by 7 bases, with 11 bases between. The CDR3 spans 12 residues. Germline-derived CDR1 and CDR2 are SGHAT and FQNNGV. CDR3 nucleotide sequence: TGTGCCAGCAGCCCCATGTTCGGGACCCAGTACTTC. The encoded protein is CASSPMFGTQYF.

A word on this clone: A read error is the likely source, as a far larger clone sits one nucleotide away. V gene TRBV30 combines with J gene TRBJ1-1; TRBD1 might be the D (5 bases). The CDR3 has 13 residues. The germline gives CDR1 GTSNPN, CDR2 SVGIG (reference sequence). Trimming stripped 4 bases from V and 2 bases from J, with 11 bases between. This chain's CDR3 is CAWITGFNTEAFF. The CDR3 nucleotides are TGTGCCTGGATAACAGGCTTTAACACTGAAGCTTTCTTT. Full variable domain (missing parts from reference TRBV30 and TRBJ1-1): SQTIHQWPATLVQPVGSPLSLECTVEGTSNPNLYWYRQAAGRGLQLLFYSVGIGQISSEVPQNLSASRPQDRQFILSSKKLLLSDSGFYLCAWITGFNTEAFFGQGTRLTVV.

The chain employs TRBV11-2 and TRBJ2-3; D is unclear. V was shortened by 5 bases and J by 8 bases, with 8 bases between the two germline ends. CDR1 is SGHAT, CDR2 FQNNGV, per germline. The length of the CDR3 is 11 residues. Here the CDR3 reads CASSQPGTQYF. DNA for the CDR3: TGTGCCAGCAGCCAACCCGGTACGCAGTATTTT. The variable domain in full, with the rest retrieved from reference TRBV11-2 and TRBJ2-3, is EAGVAQSPRYKIIEKRQSVAFWCNPISGHATLYWYQQILGQGPKLLIQFQNNGVVDDSQLPKDRFSAERLKGVDSTLKIQPAKLEDSAVYLCASSQPGTQYFGPGTRLTVL.